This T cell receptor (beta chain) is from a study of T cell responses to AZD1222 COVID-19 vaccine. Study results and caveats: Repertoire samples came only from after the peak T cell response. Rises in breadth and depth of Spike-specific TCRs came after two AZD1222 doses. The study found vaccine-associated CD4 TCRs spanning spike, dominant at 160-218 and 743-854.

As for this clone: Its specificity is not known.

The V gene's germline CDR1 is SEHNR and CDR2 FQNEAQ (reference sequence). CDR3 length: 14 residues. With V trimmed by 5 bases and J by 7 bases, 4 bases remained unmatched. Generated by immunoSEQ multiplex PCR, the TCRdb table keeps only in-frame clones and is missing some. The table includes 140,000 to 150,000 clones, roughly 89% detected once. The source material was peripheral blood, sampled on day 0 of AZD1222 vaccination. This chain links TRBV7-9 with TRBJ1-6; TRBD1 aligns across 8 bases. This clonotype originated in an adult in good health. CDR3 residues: CASSKDRENSPLHF. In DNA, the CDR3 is TGTGCCAGCAGCAAGGACAGGGAAAATTCACCCCTCCACTTT.